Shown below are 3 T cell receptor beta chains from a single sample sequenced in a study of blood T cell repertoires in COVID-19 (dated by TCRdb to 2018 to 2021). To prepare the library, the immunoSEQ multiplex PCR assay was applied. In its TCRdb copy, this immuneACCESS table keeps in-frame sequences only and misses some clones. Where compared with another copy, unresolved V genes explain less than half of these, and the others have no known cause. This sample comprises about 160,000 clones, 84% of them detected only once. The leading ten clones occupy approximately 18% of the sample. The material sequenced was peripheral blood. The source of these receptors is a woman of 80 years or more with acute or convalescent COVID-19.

Here the CDR3 DNA reads TGTGCCAGTAGTACTACTGGGGACATGAGAAGATCACCCCTCCACTTT. It specifies CASSTTGDMRRSPLHF. The chain employs TRBV19 and TRBJ1-6; TRBD1 is a possible D gene (6 bases). Trimming cost V 4 bases and J 10 bases, with 20 bases left between them. The length of the CDR3 is 16 residues. Germline values: CDR1 LNHDA, CDR2 SQIVND (reference sequence).

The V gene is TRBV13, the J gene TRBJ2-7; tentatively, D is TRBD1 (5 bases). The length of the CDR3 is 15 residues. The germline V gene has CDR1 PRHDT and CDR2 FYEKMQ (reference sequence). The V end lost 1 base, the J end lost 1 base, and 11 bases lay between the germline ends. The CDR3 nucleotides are TGTGCCAGCAGCTTAGCTTCCGCAGGGTCCTACGAGCAGTACTTC. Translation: CASSLASAGSYEQYF.

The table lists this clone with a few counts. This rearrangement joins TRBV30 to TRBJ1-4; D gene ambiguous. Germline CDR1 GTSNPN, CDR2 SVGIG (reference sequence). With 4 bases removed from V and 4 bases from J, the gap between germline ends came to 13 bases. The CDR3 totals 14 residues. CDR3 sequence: CAWNPGLYNEKLFF. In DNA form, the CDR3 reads TGTGCCTGGAATCCCGGACTGTATAATGAAAAACTGTTTTTT.